This record covers a single T cell receptor beta chain. The junction shows a germline mismatch at one end, possibly a read error. A second PCR, run for roughly 7 to 12 cycles, used a sample-barcoded 5' primer plus a J-beta primer mix. One entry per CDR3 protein results from TCRdb running MiXCR on the 5' RACE reads. The table records roughly 680,000 distinct CDR3 sequences, about 51% of them present only once. The data were taken from a study of blood T cells in healthy people across ages. Germline CDR1 SGHRS, CDR2 YFSETQ. CDR3 length: 12 amino acids. This TCR derives from a woman older than 75 in good health. The sequencing input was blood. The chain uses TRBV5-1 and TRBJ2-2, with D unresolved. CDR3 bases: TGCGCCGGCAGCTTGGATACCGGGGAGCTGTTTTTT. This translates into CAGSLDTGELFF.